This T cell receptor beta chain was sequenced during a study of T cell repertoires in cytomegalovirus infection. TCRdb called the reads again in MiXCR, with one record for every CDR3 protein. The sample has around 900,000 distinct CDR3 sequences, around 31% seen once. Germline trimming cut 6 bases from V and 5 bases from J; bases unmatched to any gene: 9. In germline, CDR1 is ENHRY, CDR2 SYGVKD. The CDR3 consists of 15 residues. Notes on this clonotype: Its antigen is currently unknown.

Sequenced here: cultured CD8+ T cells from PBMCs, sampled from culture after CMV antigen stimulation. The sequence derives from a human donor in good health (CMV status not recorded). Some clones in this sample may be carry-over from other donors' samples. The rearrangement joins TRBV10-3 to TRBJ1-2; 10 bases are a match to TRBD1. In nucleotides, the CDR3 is TGTGCCATCAGGACCGGGACAGGGGCGGGATATGGCTACACCTTC. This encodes CAIRTGTGAGYGYTF.